Presented here are 17 T cell receptor beta chains from one specimen sequenced in a study of T cell responses to AZD1222 COVID-19 vaccine. Sequencing was performed with immunoSEQ multiplex PCR; in TCRdb, only in-frame clones are kept and a portion is missing. The sample contains about 200,000 clones, less than 95% of which appear only once. The sequencing used peripheral blood, collected 28 days after the second dose of the MenACWY control vaccine. These TCRs come from an adult who received the MenACWY meningococcal vaccine as a control.

V and J are TRBV30 and TRBJ2-2; no definite D call. Trimming took 5 bases from V and 4 from J, leaving 20 bases between them. The CDR3 sequence is 16 residues long. Germline V gives CDR1 GTSNPN, CDR2 SVGIG (reference sequence). The CDR3 DNA is TGTGCCTGGGCCCCTGGGGTTGGGGTCTTCACCGGGGAGCTGTTTTTT. Protein: CAWAPGVGVFTGELFF.

This rearrangement joins TRBV28 to TRBJ2-7; maybe TRBD2 (5 bases). The CDR3 runs to 10 residues. Trimming stripped 7 bases from V and 7 bases from J, with 8 bases between. Per germline, CDR1 MDHEN and CDR2 SYDVKM. The CDR3 loop is CASTGEEQYF. The CDR3 DNA reads as TGTGCCAGCACCGGGGAAGAGCAGTACTTC.

This sequence joins TRBV18 and TRBJ2-2, with TRBD2 matching 8 bases. CDR3 size: 19 residues. Germline CDR1 is KGHSH and CDR2 is LQKENI. After removal of 2 bases from V and 0 bases from J, the junction contained 11 bases not matched to a gene. The CDR3 sequence: CASSPGIAGRISNTGELFF. The CDR3 coding sequence is TGTGCCAGCTCACCAGGTATAGCGGGGAGAATCTCGAACACCGGGGAGCTGTTTTTT. The complete variable domain, with remaining parts taken from reference TRBV18 and TRBJ2-2, reads NAGVMQNPRHLVRRRGQEARLRCSPMKGHSHVYWYRQLPEEGLKFMVYLQKENIIDESGMPKERFSAEFPKEGPSILRIQQVVRGDSAAYFCASSPGIAGRISNTGELFFGEGSRLTVL.

The V gene is TRBV24-1, the J gene TRBJ2-1; maybe TRBD2 (7 bases). V lost 3 bases and J 4 bases, leaving 15 bases between the germline ends. This CDR3 contains 16 residues. Germline loops: CDR1 KGHDR, CDR2 SFDVKD. This CDR3 is CATSDPGGSGYNEQFF. The CDR3 nucleotides are TGTGCCACCAGTGATCCGGGGGGCTCGGGGTACAATGAGCAGTTCTTC.

The chain is built from TRBV11-2 and TRBJ2-2; no definite D call. Trimming took 4 bases from V and 2 from J, leaving 8 bases between them. From germline, CDR1 is SGHAT and CDR2 FQNNGV. The CDR3 runs to 14 residues. CDR3 sequence: CASSYQRNTGELFF. Here the CDR3 DNA reads TGTGCCAGCAGCTACCAAAGAAACACCGGGGAGCTGTTTTTT.

The rearrangement joins TRBV28 to TRBJ1-1; a weak D match, TRBD1 (6 bases). This CDR3 has 12 residues. Trimming pared 7 bases from V and 4 bases from J, leaving 10 bases between. Germline V gene lookup returns CDR1 MDHEN and CDR2 SYDVKM. The DNA for the CDR3 is TGTGCCAGCAAACAGGGTACCACTGAAGCTTTCTTT. Encoded protein: CASKQGTTEAFF. The whole variable domain, remainder taken from reference TRBV28 and TRBJ1-1, is DVKVTQSSRYLVKRTGEKVFLECVQDMDHENMFWYRQDPGLGLRLIYFSYDVKMKEKGDIPEGYSVSREKKERFSLILESASTNQTSMYLCASKQGTTEAFFGQGTRLTVV.

V gene TRBV11-2 combines with J gene TRBJ1-1, with TRBD1 identical over 7 bases. CDR1 SGHAT and CDR2 FQNNGV come from the germline V gene. The CDR3 is 14 amino acids. V trimming: 5 bases; J trimming: 1 base; junction bases outside the gene matches: 4. This CDR3 reads CASSAGTANTEAFF. For the CDR3, the DNA is TGTGCCAGCAGCGCCGGGACAGCGAACACTGAAGCTTTCTTT.

The chain links TRBV9 to TRBJ2-1; D perhaps matches TRBD2 (5 bases). CDR1 and CDR2 from the germline V gene are SGDLS and YYNGEE. The length of the CDR3 is 16 residues. V lost 0 bases and J 0 bases, leaving 10 bases between the germline ends. The CDR3 DNA is TGTGCCAGCAGCGTAGGTGGGCGGGCCTCCTACAATGAGCAGTTCTTC. Translation gives CASSVGGRASYNEQFF.

This chain links TRBV28 with TRBJ2-7; 16 bases are a match to TRBD2. CDR3 length equals 19 residues. Germline CDR1 reads MDHEN; CDR2 reads SYDVKM. J was trimmed by 0 bases and V by 3 bases; bases with no gene match: 8. The CDR3 protein is CASSLYSGTSGRVSYEQYF. The CDR3 nucleotides read TGTGCCAGCAGTTTGTACTCCGGGACTAGCGGGAGGGTCTCCTACGAGCAGTACTTC.

Only one count was recorded for this clone. This chain joins TRBV9 and TRBJ2-1; TRBD2 matches at 16 bases. Germline CDR1 is SGDLS and CDR2 is YYNGEE. V lost 4 bases to trimming and J lost 7 bases; unmatched junction nucleotides: 5. CDR3 length equals 16 residues. As DNA, the CDR3 is TGTGCCAGCAGCCTCGGGACTAGCGGGGGGGCTAATGAGCAGTTCTTC. This gives the protein CASSLGTSGGANEQFF.

This sequence joins TRBV9 and TRBJ2-1; 12 bases agree with TRBD2. J gave up 7 bases and V 4 bases, and 9 bases lay outside the gene matches. Germline V gene data show CDR1 as SGDLS and CDR2 as YYNGEE. The CDR3 contains 16 residues. CDR3 amino acids: CASSTSGTSGRNEQFF. CDR3 bases: TGTGCCAGCAGCACTTCCGGGACTAGCGGGCGTAATGAGCAGTTCTTC.

DNA of the CDR3: TGTGCCAGCAGCGCCGTGAAAGACGGCTACACCTTC. Its translation is CASSAVKDGYTF. V gene TRBV3-1 (or the pseudogene TRBV3-2) combines with J gene TRBJ1-2, with D uncertain. The CDR3 has 12 amino acids. Trimming cost V 5 bases and J 8 bases, with 12 bases left between them. Germline V gene sequence: CDR1 LGHDT, CDR2 YNNKEL (reference sequence).

This chain uses TRBV5-4 with TRBJ1-2, with TRBD1 identical over 7 bases. The ends lost 4 bases at V and 6 bases at J; junction bases unmatched: 9. Germline CDR1 and CDR2: SGHNT and YYREEE (reference sequence). CDR3 length: 14 amino acids. CDR3 in DNA: TGTGCCAGCAGCCCTCGGGACAGTAAACATGGCTACACCTTC. This codes for CASSPRDSKHGYTF.

The V gene is TRBV10-3, the J gene TRBJ1-2; 7 positions match TRBD1. Germline V CDR1 and CDR2: ENHRY, SYGVKD. The CDR3 extends over 14 amino acids. With 3 bases clipped from V and 5 bases from J, the junction kept 6 bases outside the gene matches. CDR3 coding DNA: TGTGCCATCAGTGACTCCGGGACAGTATATGGCTACACCTTC. Amino acid sequence: CAISDSGTVYGYTF.

This chain joins TRBV18 and TRBJ2-7; D gene uncertain. This CDR3 contains 14 residues. CDR1 is KGHSH, CDR2 LQKENI, per germline. Trimming stripped 2 bases from V and 5 bases from J, with 13 bases between. The CDR3 reads CASSPVNSLDEQYF. The CDR3 coding sequence is TGTGCCAGCTCACCAGTCAATAGTCTTGACGAGCAGTACTTC.

The V call is TRBV23-1, the J call TRBJ2-7; 8 positions match TRBD1. TRBV23-1 has ORF status, its function being uncertain. With V trimmed by 3 bases and J by 3 bases, 7 bases remained unmatched. The CDR3 has 15 residues. The DNA for the CDR3 is TGCGCCAGCAGTCACCCCCGGGACAGGTGCTACGAGCAGTACTTC. Protein product: CASSHPRDRCYEQYF.

The rearrangement joins TRBV6-4 to TRBJ2-1; D is undetermined. Germline V gene sequence: CDR1 MRHNA, CDR2 SNTAGT. V was pared by 3 bases and J by 1 base, with 7 bases between. The CDR3 consists of 14 residues. The CDR3 DNA is TGTGCCAGCAGTGAAAGAAGTTCCTACAATGAGCAGTTCTTC. Amino acids: CASSERSSYNEQFF.